A selection of T cell receptor beta chains follows, all from one sample in a study of shared clonotypes between healthy human individuals. Only in-frame clones appear in the TCRdb table, and some are missing; sequencing was by immunoSEQ multiplex PCR. The sample lists 730,000 or so clones, about three quarters occurring once. The specimen was memory CD4+ T cells sorted from blood. The receptor source for this set is a woman between 25 and 40 years old in good health. Each CDR3 is given with its conserved first and last residue. Each record gives: D gene, V gene, J gene, clone size, CDR3 protein, CDR3 DNA. D genes are given only for firm matches. Not every row has a clone size; where given, it reads once, few, many or a size class.

TRBD2	TRBV28	TRBJ2-5	.	CASSFAGGTGETQYF	TGTGCCAGCAGTTTTGCGGGAGGAACGGGGGAGACCCAGTACTTC
TRBD2	TRBV7-2	TRBJ2-7	.	CASSLAYLRSSGRNEQYF	TGTGCCAGCAGCTTAGCGTATCTTAGGTCTAGCGGGAGGAACGAGCAGTACTTC
.	TRBV28	TRBJ2-7	few	CASSFGFPTYEQYF	TGTGCCAGCAGTTTTGGGTTTCCAACCTACGAGCAGTACTTC
.	TRBV7-2	TRBJ1-4	once	CASSTQPIENNEKLFF	TGTGCCAGCAGCACTCAACCCATCGAGAATAATGAAAAACTGTTTTTT
.	TRBV7-9	TRBJ1-3	.	CASSVFQLDTIYF	TGTGCCAGCAGCGTATTCCAGCTAGACACCATATATTTT
TRBD1	TRBV7-9	TRBJ1-1	.	CASSYPSRGIETEAFF	TGTGCCAGCAGCTACCCATCCAGGGGGATAGAGACCGAAGCTTTCTTT
.	TRBV23-1	TRBJ2-7	.	CASSQSTHF	TGCGCCAGCAGTCAATCAACGCACTTC
.	TRBV28	TRBJ1-5	.	CASSLGGVSQGQPQHF	TGTGCCAGCAGTTTAGGGGGGGTTTCGCAAGGTCAGCCCCAGCATTTT
.	TRBV7-2	TRBJ2-1	.	CASSLTGYNEQFF	TGTGCCAGCAGCTTAACAGGCTACAATGAGCAGTTCTTC
.	TRBV27	TRBJ2-7	.	CASSLDGGPREQYF	TGTGCCAGCAGTTTGGACGGGGGCCCCCGGGAGCAGTACTTC
.	TRBV27	TRBJ1-5	once	CASSAGLTSNQPQHF	TGTGCCAGCAGTGCCGGACTCACTAGCAATCAGCCCCAGCATTTT
.	TRBV28	TRBJ1-2	.	CASSYVGRRGYTF	TGTGCCAGCAGCTACGTGGGGCGTCGAGGCTACACCTTC
.	TRBV7-2	TRBJ1-5	.	CASSLVQGQGNQPQHF	TGTGCCAGCAGCTTAGTACAGGGCCAGGGCAATCAGCCCCAGCATTTT
.	TRBV30	TRBJ2-1	.	CAWSEGFVGRSDEQFF	TGTGCCTGGAGTGAAGGGTTCGTCGGGAGAAGCGATGAGCAGTTCTTC
.	TRBV10-1	TRBJ1-1	.	CASSGYTEAFF	TGCGCCAGCAGTGGATACACTGAAGCTTTCTTT
TRBD1	TRBV6-5	TRBJ1-2	once	CASGLTGGDYGYTF	TGTGCCAGCGGCCTGACAGGGGGGGACTATGGCTACACCTTC
.	TRBV30	TRBJ2-7	.	CAWSGQAPYEQYF	TGTGCCTGGAGTGGCCAGGCTCCCTACGAGCAGTACTTC
.	TRBV11-1	TRBJ2-7	.	CASTSRGGGGAYEQYF	TGTGCCAGCACCAGCAGAGGGGGAGGGGGAGCCTACGAGCAGTACTTC
.	TRBV18	TRBJ2-7	.	CASSLQDEQYF	TGTGCCAGCTCACTACAGGACGAGCAGTACTTC
.	TRBV5-4	TRBJ1-2	.	CASSLDGAAGYGYTF	TGTGCCAGCAGCTTGGACGGGGCCGCGGGCTATGGCTACACCTTC
.	TRBV7-2	TRBJ1-1	.	CASSHGQSTEAFF	TGTGCCAGCAGCCATGGACAGAGCACTGAAGCTTTCTTT
.	TRBV28	TRBJ1-5	.	CATLGGHNQPQHF	TGTGCCACCTTGGGGGGGCACAATCAGCCCCAGCATTTT
.	TRBV2	TRBJ2-1	once	CASSEVWGGEQFF	TGTGCCAGCAGTGAAGTATGGGGGGGCGAGCAGTTCTTC
TRBD1	TRBV6-1	TRBJ2-7	.	CASSVGTVATYEQYF	TGTGCCAGCAGTGTAGGGACAGTGGCCACCTACGAGCAGTACTTC
.	TRBV6-1	TRBJ2-7	few	CASTGAVGVNYEQYF	TGTGCCAGCACCGGAGCGGTGGGGGTCAACTACGAGCAGTACTTC
.	TRBV11-2	TRBJ1-2	many	CASSPVVTGNYGYTF	TGTGCCAGCAGCCCCGTGGTTACAGGGAACTATGGCTACACCTTC
.	TRBV5-6	TRBJ1-1	once	CASSLDPDRHDAEAFF	TGTGCCAGCAGCTTGGATCCGGACAGACATGACGCTGAAGCTTTCTTT
.	TRBV28	TRBJ1-2	.	CASRTTGLNYGYTF	TGTGCCAGCAGGACCACAGGCCTAAACTATGGCTACACCTTC
TRBD1	TRBV2	TRBJ2-7	.	CASSKNRGLTSYEQYF	TGTGCCAGCAGTAAAAACAGGGGCCTTACTTCCTACGAGCAGTACTTC
.	TRBV19	TRBJ2-1	.	CASSPDYLNNEQFF	TGTGCCAGTAGTCCTGACTACCTAAACAATGAGCAGTTCTTC
TRBD1	TRBV11-1	TRBJ1-1	.	CASSLDGTGRYEAFF	TGTGCCAGCAGCTTAGATGGGACAGGACGTTATGAAGCTTTCTTT
.	TRBV7-2	TRBJ1-2	.	CASSLDGGFGGYTF	TGTGCCAGCAGCTTAGATGGGGGATTCGGTGGCTACACCTTC
.	TRBV9	TRBJ1-2	.	CASTGANYGYTF	TGTGCCAGCACGGGGGCGAACTATGGCTACACCTTC
TRBD2	TRBV4-2	TRBJ2-2	.	CASSQPSGRENTGELFF	TGTGCCAGCAGCCAACCGAGCGGGAGGGAGAACACCGGGGAGCTGTTTTTT
TRBD1	TRBV10-2	TRBJ1-5	.	CASSENGQGSYSNQPQHF	TGCGCCAGCAGTGAAAATGGACAGGGATCGTATAGCAATCAGCCCCAGCATTTT
TRBD1	TRBV18	TRBJ2-7	.	CASSLPGQGLEQYF	TGTGCCAGCTCACTACCGGGACAGGGGCTTGAGCAGTACTTC
TRBD2	TRBV10-3	TRBJ2-7	.	CAITLSAGVSPNEQYF	TGTGCCATCACTCTCTCAGCGGGAGTCTCACCAAACGAGCAGTACTTC
TRBD2	TRBV4-2	TRBJ2-5	.	CASSPPAGGRETQYF	TGTGCCAGCAGCCCGCCTGCGGGGGGGAGGGAGACCCAGTACTTC
.	TRBV9	TRBJ2-3	many	CASSVGPGELADTQYF	TGTGCCAGCAGCGTAGGTCCGGGAGAGTTGGCAGATACGCAGTATTTT
TRBD2	TRBV25-1	TRBJ2-1	.	CASSSGLAGSSSYNEQFF	TGTGCCAGCAGTTCCGGACTAGCGGGCTCGAGCTCCTACAATGAGCAGTTCTTC
TRBD1	TRBV6-6	TRBJ2-3	.	CASSFRTGVGTDTQYF	TGTGCCAGCAGTTTCCGTACAGGGGTCGGCACAGATACGCAGTATTTT
.	TRBV6-5	TRBJ2-3	.	CASSYSGNQGTQYF	TGTGCCAGCAGTTACTCGGGCAACCAGGGTACGCAGTATTTT